Below are 29 T cell receptor beta chains sequenced from a single sample in a study of blood T cells in healthy people across ages. A second PCR of roughly 7 to 11 cycles used a sample-barcoded 5' primer and a J-beta primer mix. MiXCR was run by TCRdb on the 5' RACE reads, yielding one entry per CDR3 protein. The sample carries fewer than 2,000,000 distinct CDR3 sequences, roughly a third recorded once. Input material: blood. Receptor source: a woman aged 25 to 39 in good health.

The chain employs TRBV7-9 and TRBJ2-5; D might be TRBD1 or TRBD2, each matching 5 bases. Trimming stripped 5 bases from V and 4 bases from J, with 20 bases between. The V gene's germline CDR1 is SEHNR and CDR2 FQNEAQ (reference sequence). CDR3 length: 16 amino acids. CDR3 sequence reads: CASSLQAGRQGETQYF. The CDR3 DNA reads as TGTGCCAGCAGCCTCCAGGCGGGTCGGCAGGGAGAGACCCAGTACTTC.

The gene calls are TRBV11-2 and TRBJ2-4; the D is unclear. Germline V gene lookup returns CDR1 SGHAT and CDR2 FQNNGV. CDR3 length equals 17 residues. Trimming shortened V by 3 bases and J by 0 bases, and 15 bases separated the two germline ends. This CDR3 is CASSFEPASLAKNIQYF. In nucleotides, the CDR3 is TGTGCCAGCAGCTTCGAACCAGCCTCTCTAGCCAAAAACATTCAGTACTTC.

This sequence joins TRBV20-1 and TRBJ2-3, with D perhaps assigned TRBD1 or TRBD2 (6 bases each). This CDR3 has 15 residues. Trimming cost V 2 bases and J 6 bases, with 18 bases left between them. Germline V gene data show CDR1 as DFQATT and CDR2 as SNEGSKA (reference sequence). CDR3 sequence (DNA): TGCAGTGCTAGACTCCACCGAGGGGGGAAGGATACGCAGTATTTT. This gives the protein CSARLHRGGKDTQYF.

This clonotype came up a few times. The chain uses TRBV3-1 and TRBJ2-7, with D possibly being TRBD1 (5 bases). V was trimmed by 1 base and J by 6 bases, leaving 10 bases between them. The CDR3 is 13 residues long. CDR1 is LGHDT and CDR2 is YNNKEL in the germline V gene (reference sequence). CDR3 DNA: TGTGCCAGCAGCCAAGCACAGGTCGGCGAGCAGTACTTC. This gives the protein CASSQAQVGEQYF.

This clonotype was seen many times. This chain joins TRBV12-3 or TRBV12-4 and TRBJ2-1, with TRBD2 identical over 9 bases. Trimming took 10 bases from V and 4 from J; bases not matched to a gene: 8. This CDR3 is built from 14 residues. The CDR3 DNA reads TGTGCCATTGCGGAGCGGGGGGCTTACAATGAGCAGTTCTTC. The encoded protein is CAIAERGAYNEQFF.

The genes are TRBV3-1 and TRBJ2-7; D tentatively fits TRBD1 or TRBD2 (5 bases each). The germline gives CDR1 LGHDT, CDR2 YNNKEL (reference sequence). CDR3 length: 14 amino acids. Trimming pared 5 bases from V and 0 bases from J, leaving 11 bases between. The CDR3 coding sequence is TGTGCCAGCAGCTGGGGGTCCCACTCCTACGAGCAGTACTTC. This translates into CASSWGSHSYEQYF.

There are many counts of this clonotype. This chain connects TRBV30 to TRBJ1-6, with D perhaps matching TRBD1 (5 bases). Germline CDR1 GTSNPN, CDR2 SVGIG (reference sequence). The CDR3 extends over 15 amino acids. With 0 bases removed from V and 5 bases from J, the gap between germline ends came to 11 bases. Here the CDR3 reads CAWSVPGSDNSPLHF. Written as DNA, the CDR3 is TGTGCCTGGAGTGTACCAGGGTCGGATAATTCACCCCTCCACTTT.

A note on this clonotype: This may be a read error: a much more frequent sequence differs by one nucleotide. The CDR3 here is CAATDSRGAYGYTF. In DNA, the CDR3 is TGTGCCGCCACAGATTCCAGGGGTGCCTATGGCTACACCTTC. The chain has TRBV28 and TRBJ1-2, with a possible D match to TRBD1 (6 bases). The CDR3 length is 14 residues. V lost 11 bases and J 4 bases, leaving 20 bases between the germline ends. Looked up from germline, CDR1 is MDHEN and CDR2 is SYDVKM.

Only a few counts were recorded for this clonotype. The V gene is TRBV20-1, the J gene TRBJ2-1, with D perhaps TRBD1 or TRBD2 (6 bases each). With 0 bases removed from V and 7 bases from J, the gap between germline ends came to 16 bases. This CDR3 has 15 residues. Germline V lookup: CDR1 DFQATT, CDR2 SNEGSKA (reference sequence). CDR3 coding DNA: TGCAGTGCTAGAGACGGGGGCAAAAACCTTAATGAGCAGTTCTTC. Its translation is CSARDGGKNLNEQFF.

Comment on this clonotype: The germline gene is not matched at one end of the junction; a read error may be the cause. The rearrangement uses TRBV5-1 and TRBJ2-7, with 12 bases identical to TRBD2. From germline, CDR1 is SGHRS and CDR2 YFSETQ. There are 15 residues in the CDR3. The CDR3 DNA reads as TGCGCCAGCAGCGTGACTAGCGGGGGACCCTACGAGCAGCACTTC. It codes for CASSVTSGGPYEQHF.

V is TRBV7-9 and J is TRBJ1-2; tentative D call: TRBD1 (5 bases). Trimming took 1 base from V and 4 from J, leaving 13 bases between them. Germline V gives CDR1 SEHNR, CDR2 FQNEAQ (reference sequence). This CDR3 is 15 amino acids long. This CDR3 is CASSLGGSGLYGYTF. In nucleotides, the CDR3 is TGTGCCAGCAGCTTAGGGGGGTCGGGACTCTATGGCTACACCTTC.

Details on this clonotype: Germline and junction disagree at one end, which may indicate a read error. The V and J genes are TRBV15 and TRBJ2-7; 7 bases are shared with TRBD1. Germline V gene lookup returns CDR1 LNHNV and CDR2 YYDKDF (reference sequence). This CDR3 has 15 residues. The CDR3 coding sequence is TGTGCCACCAGCAGAGCTGGGACAGCCGCCTACAAGCAGTACTTC. It specifies CATSRAGTAAYKQYF.

The chain has TRBV6-5 and TRBJ1-5; perhaps TRBD1 as D (5 bases). The V and J ends lost 7 bases and 6 bases respectively, with 16 bases between them. The V gene's germline CDR1 is MNHEY and CDR2 SVGAGI. This CDR3 is 14 amino acids long. The DNA of the CDR3 is TGTGCCAGCAATAACCCCGGGGCTGGTCAGCCCCAGCATTTT. Residues: CASNNPGAGQPQHF.

The rearrangement joins TRBV20-1 to TRBJ1-2; 10 bases fit TRBD1. Germline-derived CDR1 and CDR2 are DFQATT and SNEGSKA (reference sequence). This CDR3 is 17 amino acids long. V was clipped by 2 bases and J by 8 bases; unmatched bases: 17. This chain's CDR3 is CSARPSTGGGFSAGYTF. The CDR3 DNA reads TGCAGTGCTAGACCTTCGACAGGGGGCGGGTTTTCGGCCGGCTACACCTTC.

This clonotype turned up a few times. The chain combines TRBV30 with TRBJ1-1; TRBD1 might be the D (5 bases). CDR3 size: 14 residues. Trimming stripped 2 bases from V and 2 bases from J, with 12 bases between. Germline V gene sequence: CDR1 GTSNPN, CDR2 SVGIG (reference sequence). The CDR3 nucleotides read TGTGCCTGGAGTCGGAACAGGAAAAACACTGAAGCTTTCTTT. It specifies CAWSRNRKNTEAFF.

This clonotype was picked up a small number of times. This rearrangement joins TRBV5-1 to TRBJ1-2; no reliable D call. Germline V gene lookup returns CDR1 SGHRS and CDR2 YFSETQ. Trimming left V 1 base short and J 2 bases short, with 15 bases between. The CDR3 length is 16 residues. The DNA of the CDR3 is TGCGCCAGCAGCTTGACTACGGGAGACAAAAACTATGGCTACACCTTC. The encoded protein is CASSLTTGDKNYGYTF.

This clonotype was seen repeatedly, ten times or more. This chain uses TRBV4-1 with TRBJ2-1, with 8 bases lining up with TRBD2. J gave up 2 bases and V 6 bases, and 12 bases lay outside the gene matches. Germline CDR1 MGHRA, CDR2 YSYEKL. The CDR3 is 17 residues long. DNA of the CDR3: TGCGCCAGCAGGCGAACCGGGGGGGGCTCAACCTACAATGAGCAGTTCTTC. Its translation is CASRRTGGGSTYNEQFF.

Remarks on this clonotype: The junction and the germline gene differ at one end; a read error may be behind it. This chain uses TRBV20-1 with TRBJ2-7, with D maybe TRBD2 (5 bases). Germline V gene data show CDR1 as DFQATT and CDR2 as SNEGSKA (reference sequence). There are 13 residues in the CDR3. This CDR3 is CGARRQPVDEQYF. In DNA, the CDR3 is TGCGGTGCTAGGAGGCAGCCCGTCGACGAGCAGTACTTC.

The rearrangement joins TRBV13 to TRBJ2-7; tentatively, D is TRBD1 or TRBD2 (5 bases each). Germline CDR1 PRHDT, CDR2 FYEKMQ (reference sequence). V was cut by 5 bases and J by 2 bases, with 13 bases left in between. This CDR3 spans 14 amino acids. DNA for the CDR3: TGTGCCAGCAGCCCGGGGACGGATACCTACGAGCAGTACTTC. As protein: CASSPGTDTYEQYF.

The rearrangement links TRBV11-2 to TRBJ2-1; D possibly corresponds to TRBD2 (5 bases). This CDR3 region has 13 residues. V was pared by 3 bases and J by 9 bases, with 12 bases between. In germline, CDR1 is SGHAT, CDR2 FQNNGV. The CDR3 nucleotides are TGTGCCAGCAGCTTCGGGGTGGTGGGTGAGCAGTTCTTC. This sequence encodes CASSFGVVGEQFF.

This clonotype has more than one count but fewer than ten. The chain uses TRBV11-2 and TRBJ2-5, with 8 nucleotides matching TRBD1. The trim removed 5 bases at V and 0 bases at J, leaving 5 bases unmatched. Germline V lookup: CDR1 SGHAT, CDR2 FQNNGV. The CDR3 runs 15 residues. The CDR3 nucleotides read TGTGCCAGCAGCCCAGGGGGCGGTGACCAAGAGACCCAGTACTTC. This codes for CASSPGGGDQETQYF.

The chain carries TRBV30 and TRBJ2-1; D is unclear. Trimming stripped 0 bases from V and 13 bases from J, with 13 bases between. Germline values: CDR1 GTSNPN, CDR2 SVGIG (reference sequence). This CDR3 has 12 residues. The CDR3 DNA sequence: TGTGCCTGGAGTGTAACCAGAGAGACCCAGTTCTTC. Its translation: CAWSVTRETQFF.

The chain recombines TRBV5-1 with TRBJ2-1, with D unresolved. Germline CDR1 and CDR2: SGHRS and YFSETQ. The CDR3 has 14 amino acids. V lost 3 bases, J lost 3 bases, and 10 bases lay in between. The CDR3, as DNA: TGCGCCAGCAGCTCGGATAACAGCTACAATGAGCAGTTCTTC. Translating gives CASSSDNSYNEQFF.

Points on this clonotype: The junction differs from germline at one of its ends, possibly a read error. This chain links TRBV15 with TRBJ2-1, with 14 nucleotides matching TRBD2. CDR3 length: 17 amino acids. From germline, CDR1 is LNHNV and CDR2 YYDKDF (reference sequence). The DNA of the CDR3 is TGTACCACCAGCAGAGGACTAGCGGGAGGCTTTTACTATGAGCAGTTCTTC. It translates to CTTSRGLAGGFYYEQFF.

This CDR3 reads CASSPPRDDPSPPYGYTF. As DNA, the CDR3 is TGTGCCAGCAGCCCTCCGAGGGACGACCCTTCACCACCTTATGGCTACACCTTC. The chain couples TRBV12-3 or TRBV12-4 to TRBJ1-2; D is perhaps TRBD1 (5 bases). Trimming shortened V by 6 bases and J by 5 bases, and 28 bases separated the two germline ends. The length of the CDR3 is 18 residues.

The chain has TRBV19 and TRBJ2-4; 9 bases are shared with TRBD1. This CDR3 is 14 amino acids long. V trimming: 5 bases; J trimming: 7 bases; junction bases outside the gene matches: 6. CDR1 is LNHDA, CDR2 SQIVND, per germline (reference sequence). CDR3 in DNA: TGTGCCAGTAGTCCCAGGGGACAGGGCAACATTCAGTACTTC. This encodes CASSPRGQGNIQYF.

This clonotype was seen many times. The chain uses TRBV29-1 and TRBJ2-3, with 7 bases aligning to TRBD2. Germline V gene lookup returns CDR1 SQVTM and CDR2 ANQGSEA. J lost 2 bases, V lost 0 bases, and 14 bases had no gene match. The CDR3 is made up of 18 amino acids. The CDR3 reads CSVEDPQSGTWFTDTQYF. In DNA form, the CDR3 reads TGCAGCGTTGAAGATCCTCAAAGCGGGACCTGGTTCACAGATACGCAGTATTTT.

Ten or more counts support this clonotype. The chain carries TRBV10-3 and TRBJ2-3; no reliable D call. Per germline, CDR1 ENHRY and CDR2 SYGVKD. The CDR3 runs 11 residues. V lost 6 bases and J lost 3, with 4 bases in between. CDR3 coding DNA: TGTGCCATCAGGGTTACAGATACGCAGTATTTT. It encodes CAIRVTDTQYF.

The chain links TRBV4-1 to TRBJ1-3; D ambiguous. Trimming pared 0 bases from V and 3 bases from J, leaving 6 bases between. Germline V CDR1 and CDR2: MGHRA, YSYEKL. This CDR3 comprises 14 residues. The CDR3 DNA follows: TGCGCCAGCAGCCAAGACCGGGTTGGAAACACCATATATTTT. Amino acids: CASSQDRVGNTIYF.